Listed below are T cell receptor beta chains from one sample, sequenced in a study of blood T cell repertoires in COVID-19. Clones were sequenced by immunoSEQ multiplex PCR, and TCRdb holds only the in-frame ones, with some missing. The sample yields 300,000 to 400,000 clones, over 75% seen once. Sequencing used PBMCs or T cells enriched from blood (not recorded which). These receptor sequences come from a man younger than 40 who had recovered from COVID-19. The conserved cysteine and the conserved F or W are not part of the CDR3 here.

AISETSRFQPQH,TRBV15,TRBJ1-5
ASSRLAGGYNEQF,TRBV6-2/TRBV6-3,TRBJ2-1
AISGGSSYEQY,TRBV10-3,TRBJ2-7
ASSEVSRTGQPQH,TRBV6-1,TRBJ1-5
AWSAGVGEKLF,TRBV30,TRBJ1-4
ASSYSGTGWEQY,TRBV5-4,TRBJ2-7
ASSKGRGLTNQPQH,TRBV27,TRBJ1-5
ASTLTVNTEAF,TRBV2,TRBJ1-1
ASSQGLAGGYETQY,TRBV4-1,TRBJ2-5
ASSVTGSSGANVLT,TRBV7-3,TRBJ2-6
ASSPDQGARKLF,TRBV18,TRBJ1-4
ASSWGQPTTNEKLF,TRBV5-1,TRBJ1-4
ASSLAYREGSPLH,TRBV5-1,TRBJ1-6
ASSSRGQAQETQY,TRBV5-4,TRBJ2-5
ASCPTRTGEGCTEAF,TRBV5-1,TRBJ1-1
ASSSWTGGNEQF,TRBV7-3,TRBJ2-1
ASSNINTEAF,TRBV2,TRBJ1-1
ASSEGSYNEQF,TRBV6-1,TRBJ2-1
ASSPASRSSTDTQY,TRBV18,TRBJ2-3
SVSGTSGGSLRADTQY,TRBV29-1,TRBJ2-3
SGGPART,TRBV20-1,TRBJ1-2
ASSTLQGVANEKLF,TRBV9,TRBJ1-4
ASSPPQANQPQH,TRBV18,TRBJ1-5
ASSQDSVSRGQRDTQY,TRBV4-2,TRBJ2-3
ASSDLGRGPTDTQY,TRBV6-1,TRBJ2-3
ASSFRGRGQGLNQPQH,TRBV7-2,TRBJ1-5
ASSLMGLSNTGELF,TRBV5-1,TRBJ2-2
ASSSMTELEKSGHVLT,TRBV25-1,TRBJ2-6
ASRGLGGNQPQH,TRBV28,TRBJ1-5
SVGQGTDTQY,TRBV29-1,TRBJ2-3
ASSLVLSSTDTQY,TRBV7-8,TRBJ2-3
ASSLLRGDSPLH,TRBV11-2,TRBJ1-6
ASSLQGIRNSPLH,TRBV19,TRBJ1-6
ASSLAYGDTPEGYT,TRBV7-6,TRBJ1-2
ASSPLGAAGGHNEQF,TRBV28,TRBJ2-1
ASRPDSNQPQH,TRBV6-5,TRBJ1-5
ASSQTSGGADNEQF,TRBV18,TRBJ2-1
ASMRGGNEY,TRBV5-4,TRBJ2-5
ASIEGAGAYEQY,TRBV6-1,TRBJ2-7
ASSEARQPYTEAF,TRBV6-1,TRBJ1-1
ASRLGQSNYGYT,TRBV28,TRBJ1-2
ASSIVGGSMNTEAF,TRBV19,TRBJ1-1
ASSSEDGNQNIQY,TRBV7-9,TRBJ2-4
ASSLVAGGSYNEQF,TRBV27,TRBJ2-1
ASSQNRNQPQH,TRBV3-1/TRBV3-2,TRBJ1-5
AISDFKGANTEAF,TRBV10-3,TRBJ1-1
ATAEPTGEGYGYT,TRBV24-1,TRBJ1-2
ASSLDGSSYEQY,TRBV5-1,TRBJ2-7
ATRPQGNYGYT,TRBV19,TRBJ1-2
ASSLTGTPYTEAF,TRBV10-2,TRBJ1-1
ASSVSGGVDTQY,TRBV5-1,TRBJ2-3
ASSAMGGVMAF,TRBV19,TRBJ1-1
ASSSGGADSPLH,TRBV5-4,TRBJ1-6
ASSFTDSNSPLH,TRBV14,TRBJ1-6
ASSPRQVQETQY,TRBV9,TRBJ2-5
ASSKAAFKGKNTGELF,TRBV21-1,TRBJ2-2
ASSQGVDRDIQY,TRBV4-1,TRBJ2-4
ASSPRGGTEAF,TRBV11-3,TRBJ1-1
ATSDSMRPNRESGELF,TRBV24-1,TRBJ2-2